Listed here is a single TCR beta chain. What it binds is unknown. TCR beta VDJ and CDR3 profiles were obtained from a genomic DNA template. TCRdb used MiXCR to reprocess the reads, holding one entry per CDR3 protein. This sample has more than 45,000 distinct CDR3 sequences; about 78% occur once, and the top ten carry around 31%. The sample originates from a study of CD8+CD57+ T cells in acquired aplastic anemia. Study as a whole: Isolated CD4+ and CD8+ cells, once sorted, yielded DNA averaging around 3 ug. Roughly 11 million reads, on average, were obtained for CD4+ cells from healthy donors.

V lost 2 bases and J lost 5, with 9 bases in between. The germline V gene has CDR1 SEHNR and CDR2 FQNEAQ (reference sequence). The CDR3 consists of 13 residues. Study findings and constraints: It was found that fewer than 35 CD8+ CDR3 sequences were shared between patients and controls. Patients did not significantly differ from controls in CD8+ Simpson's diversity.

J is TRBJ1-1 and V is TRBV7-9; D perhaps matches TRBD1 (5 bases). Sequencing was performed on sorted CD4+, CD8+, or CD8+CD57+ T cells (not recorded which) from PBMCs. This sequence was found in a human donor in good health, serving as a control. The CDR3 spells CASSLQGGTEAFF. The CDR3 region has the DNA TGTGCCAGCAGCTTACAGGGTGGAACTGAAGCTTTCTTT.